This TCR beta chain was captured in a study of T cells in Graves' hyperthyroidism and ophthalmopathy. Overall study findings and caveats: With a median lead of approximately 6.4 months before onset, the model predicted ophthalmopathy.

Germline CDR1 reads LGHNA; CDR2 reads YSLEER. This CDR3 has 14 amino acids. The V gene end was trimmed by 4 bases and the J gene end by 4 bases; junction bases not matched to a gene: 4. Patients counted as stable if ophthalmopathy did not develop within 18 months. Amplified TCR beta CDR3 regions came from RNA transcripts. The primer set for the first-round RT-PCR of the TCR CDR3 was HTBI. MiXCR, run by TCRdb on the multiplex PCR reads, gives a single entry per CDR3 protein. Of about 560,000 distinct CDR3 sequences in the sample, roughly 17% were seen once. This clonotype showed up just a few times. Antigen unknown.

The V and J genes are TRBV4-3 and TRBJ1-5; 7 nucleotides agree with TRBD1. The sequence derives from a woman aged 18-30 years with Graves' hyperthyroidism. Specimen: blood. The CDR3 bases are TGCGCCAGCAGCCTAGACAGGGAAAATCAGCCCCAGCATTTT. Residues: CASSLDRENQPQHF.